This T cell receptor beta chain was recovered during a study of control samples from healthy donors and cancer patients. V was trimmed by 0 bases and J by 8 bases, leaving 14 bases between them. This CDR3 has 15 residues. The V gene's germline CDR1 is LGHDT and CDR2 YNNKEL (reference sequence). The data were produced by immunoSEQ multiplex PCR, yet TCRdb's version contains in-frame clones alone and is incomplete. Of tens of thousands of clones in the sample, around nine tenths were seen once. This sequence joins TRBV3-1 (or the pseudogene TRBV3-2) and TRBJ2-1; maybe TRBD1 (5 bases). The sequenced sample consisted of PBMCs. This receptor was taken from a woman between 45 and 60 years old with colorectal cancer. CDR3 nucleotide sequence: TGTGCCAGCAGCCAAGACCTTCCCAGGGCTGATGAGCAGTTCTTC. It codes for CASSQDLPRADEQFF.